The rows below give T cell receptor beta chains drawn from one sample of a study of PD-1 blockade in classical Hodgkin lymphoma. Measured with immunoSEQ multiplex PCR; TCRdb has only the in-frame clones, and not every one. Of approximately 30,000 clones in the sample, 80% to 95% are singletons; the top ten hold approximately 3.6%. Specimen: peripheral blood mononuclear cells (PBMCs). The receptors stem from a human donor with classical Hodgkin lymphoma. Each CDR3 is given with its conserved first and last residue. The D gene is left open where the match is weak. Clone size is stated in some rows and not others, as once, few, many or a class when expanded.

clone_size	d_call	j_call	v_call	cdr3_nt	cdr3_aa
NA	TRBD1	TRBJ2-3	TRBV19	TGTGCCAGTAGTATACATGTGGGACAGGGGGCAGATACGCAGTATTTT	CASSIHVGQGADTQYF
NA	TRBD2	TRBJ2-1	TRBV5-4	TGTGCCAGCAGCTTGGGTCTAGCGGGAGCGGGTGAGCAGTTCTTC	CASSLGLAGAGEQFF
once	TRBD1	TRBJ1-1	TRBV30	TGTGCCTGGTCGACAGGGTTCACTGAAGCTTTCTTT	CAWSTGFTEAFF
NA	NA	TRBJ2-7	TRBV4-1	TGCGCCAGCAGCCAACCCTCCTACGAGCAGTACTTC	CASSQPSYEQYF
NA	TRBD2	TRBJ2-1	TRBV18	TGTGCCAGCTCACCACAAGCGGGAGAGGTCGGTTATGAGCAGTTCTTC	CASSPQAGEVGYEQFF
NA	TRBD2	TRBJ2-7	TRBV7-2	TGTGCCAGCAGCCCCACTAGCGGGAGTAGCTACGAGCAGTACTTC	CASSPTSGSSYEQYF
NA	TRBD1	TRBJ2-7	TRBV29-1	TGCAGCGTTGAAGACTTTCCCGGGACAGGGGGCTACGAGCAGTACTTC	CSVEDFPGTGGYEQYF
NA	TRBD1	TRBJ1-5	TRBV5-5	TGTGCCAGCAGCCCTAGGACAGGTACGAATCAGCCCCAGCATTTT	CASSPRTGTNQPQHF
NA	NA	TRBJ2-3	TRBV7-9	TGTGCCAGCAGCTTCGGCGATACTACTACAGATACGCAGTATTTT	CASSFGDTTTDTQYF
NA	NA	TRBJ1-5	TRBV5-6	TGTGCCAGCAGCTTAACCGGGTTGGGCAATCAGCCCCAGCATTTT	CASSLTGLGNQPQHF
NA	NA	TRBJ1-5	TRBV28	TGTGCCAGCAGTCCTACCAGGGGATATAGCAATCAGCCCCAGCATTTT	CASSPTRGYSNQPQHF
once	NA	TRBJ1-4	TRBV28	TGTGCCAGCAGTTTGCAGGGTATGGGAAAACTGTTTTTT	CASSLQGMGKLFF
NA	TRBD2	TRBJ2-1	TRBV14	TGTGCCAGCAGCCAAGGCCTAACTAGCGGGAGGAGAGATGAGCAGTTCTTC	CASSQGLTSGRRDEQFF
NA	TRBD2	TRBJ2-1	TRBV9	TGTGCCAGCAGCGTAGAACTAGCGAGGAATGATGAGCAGTTCTTC	CASSVELARNDEQFF
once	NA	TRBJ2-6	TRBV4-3	TGCGCCAGCAGCTGGACTCCAGGACGTCAAAGTCGGGCCAACGTCCTGACTTTC	CASSWTPGRQSRANVLTF
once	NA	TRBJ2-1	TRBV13	TGTGCCAGCAGTCGTTTTGGAGAGAGGATGCCTGAGCAGTTCTTC	CASSRFGERMPEQFF
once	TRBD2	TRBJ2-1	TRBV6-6	TGTGCCAGCAGTTACTCCCTAGCGGGAGGTAATGAGCAGTTCTTC	CASSYSLAGGNEQFF
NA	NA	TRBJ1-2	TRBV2	TGTGCCAGCAGTGGGACAGAAAACTATGGCTACACCTTC	CASSGTENYGYTF
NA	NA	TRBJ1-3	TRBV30	TGTGCCTGGAGTTCCGAGACAGCGAGAGGAAACACCATATATTTT	CAWSSETARGNTIYF
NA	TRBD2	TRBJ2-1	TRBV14	TGTGCCAGCAGTCCCCCTAGCGGTGAGCAGTTCTTC	CASSPPSGEQFF
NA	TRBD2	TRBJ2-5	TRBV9	TGTGCCAGCACAGCCTCGGCGGGAGAATCGGAGACCCAGTACTTC	CASTASAGESETQYF
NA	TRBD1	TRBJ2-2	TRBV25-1	TGTGCCAGCAGTGAATCGGACAGGGGCACCGGGGAGCTGTTTTTT	CASSESDRGTGELFF
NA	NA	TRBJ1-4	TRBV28	TGTGCCAGCAGTACCCAGACAGGACTTAATGAAAAACTGTTTTTT	CASSTQTGLNEKLFF
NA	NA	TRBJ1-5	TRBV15	TGTGCCACCAGCAGAGGTCTTAGCAATCAGCCCCAGCATTTT	CATSRGLSNQPQHF
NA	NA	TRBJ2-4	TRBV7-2	TGTGCCAGCAGCTTAGACCTAGCGAGCGCCAAAAACATTCAGTACTTC	CASSLDLASAKNIQYF
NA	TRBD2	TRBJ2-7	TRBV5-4	TGTGCCAGCAGCTCTCAGACTAGCGTCGCCTACGAGCAGTACTTC	CASSSQTSVAYEQYF
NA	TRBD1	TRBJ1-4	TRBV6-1	TGTGCCAGCAGTGAAGCGGGACAGGGGGACGAAAAACTGTTTTTT	CASSEAGQGDEKLFF
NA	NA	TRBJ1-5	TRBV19	TGTGCCAGTAGTTATGAGGGGAATCAGCCCCAGCATTTT	CASSYEGNQPQHF
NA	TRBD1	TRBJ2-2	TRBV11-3	TGTGCCAGCAGCTTAGATCAGACAGGGGACACCGGGGAGCTGTTTTTT	CASSLDQTGDTGELFF
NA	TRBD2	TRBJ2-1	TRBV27	TGTGCCAGCAGCCCGACTAGCGGGAGTTGGAATGAGCAGTTCTTC	CASSPTSGSWNEQFF
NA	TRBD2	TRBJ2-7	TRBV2	TGTGCCAGCAGCCCTAACCGACTAGCGGGGACCGCCGAGCAGTACTTC	CASSPNRLAGTAEQYF
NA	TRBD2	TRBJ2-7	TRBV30	TGTGCCTGGAAGCCGGGACTAGCGATCCACGAGCAGTACTTC	CAWKPGLAIHEQYF
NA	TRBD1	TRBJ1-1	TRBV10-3	TGTGCCATCAGGGACAGGGTTTTGACTACTGAAGCTTTCTTT	CAIRDRVLTTEAFF
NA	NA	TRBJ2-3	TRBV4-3	TGCGCCAGCAGCCAAGCTCTAACCGGCTCGGGCGATACGCAGTATTTT	CASSQALTGSGDTQYF
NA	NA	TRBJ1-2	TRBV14	TGTGCCAGCAGCCAAGATCTTGGCGCGGACTATGGCTACACCTTC	CASSQDLGADYGYTF
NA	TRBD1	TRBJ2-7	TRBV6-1	TGTGCCAGCAGTGAAATCCAGGGGGACGAGCAGTACTTC	CASSEIQGDEQYF
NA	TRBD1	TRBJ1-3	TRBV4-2	TGTGCCAGCAGCCAAGATCAGGGGGGCTCTGGAAACACCATATATTTT	CASSQDQGGSGNTIYF
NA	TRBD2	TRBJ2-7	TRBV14	TGTGCCAGCAGCCAGTGGCGGGAGGGAGCCGAGCAGTACTTC	CASSQWREGAEQYF
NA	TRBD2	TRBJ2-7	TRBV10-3	TGTGCCATCAGTGCCATAGCGGGAGGGAACTACGAGCAGTACTTC	CAISAIAGGNYEQYF
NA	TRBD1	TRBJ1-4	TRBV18	TGTGCCAGCTCACCGTGGACAGGGGAAAAACTGTTTTTT	CASSPWTGEKLFF
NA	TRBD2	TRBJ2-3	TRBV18	TGTGCCAGCTCACCCACACTAGCGGGAGGATCAGATACGCAGTATTTT	CASSPTLAGGSDTQYF
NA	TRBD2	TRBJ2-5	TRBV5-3	TGTGCCAGAAGCCTGAGGACTAGCGGAAAAAAAGAGACCCAGTACTTC	CARSLRTSGKKETQYF
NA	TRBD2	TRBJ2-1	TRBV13	TGTGCCAGCAGCGAGTACAGACTAGCGGGGTACTACAATGAGCAGTTCTTC	CASSEYRLAGYYNEQFF
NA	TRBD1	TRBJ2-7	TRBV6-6	TGTGCCAGCAGTAACTACCAGGGGACAGGACCCTACGAGCAGTACTTC	CASSNYQGTGPYEQYF
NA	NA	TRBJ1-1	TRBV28	TGTGCCAGCAGCCTAGGCACAGGTGGAGCTTTCTTT	CASSLGTGGAFF
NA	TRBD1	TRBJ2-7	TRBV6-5	TGTGCCAGCAGTAAGTTCCGGGACAGAGCCTACGAGCAGTACTTC	CASSKFRDRAYEQYF